This T cell receptor beta chain was found in a study of control samples from healthy donors and cancer patients. Germline V gene sequence: CDR1 SEHNR, CDR2 FQNEAQ (reference sequence). V gave up 4 bases and J gave up 4 bases; unmatched junction bases: 7. The CDR3 length is 15 residues. Data came from immunoSEQ multiplex PCR; TCRdb stores just in-frame clones and leaves some out. The table shows around 95,000 clones, with around four fifths occurring only once. This clone was counted between two and nine times. The clonotype originates from a man younger than 40 in good health. Sequenced material: blood. This chain joins TRBV7-9 and TRBJ2-7; the match to TRBD1 covers 10 bases. CDR3 nucleotide sequence: TGTGCCAGCAGCTCCCGCGACAGGGGGCCGTACGAGCAGTACTTC. Translated: CASSSRDRGPYEQYF.